One and the same sample provided the 23 T cell receptor beta chains below, sequenced in a study of T cell responses to AZD1222 COVID-19 vaccine. Sequencing was performed with immunoSEQ multiplex PCR; in TCRdb, only in-frame clones are kept and a portion is missing. The sample contains some 96,000 clones, about 85% of which appear only once. The material sequenced was peripheral blood, taken on day 0 of AZD1222 vaccination. These receptors were taken from an adult in good health.

This clone was detected once. J is TRBJ1-5 and V is TRBV19; D perhaps matches TRBD1 (6 bases). The CDR3 consists of 16 residues. Germline V gene data show CDR1 as LNHDA and CDR2 as SQIVND (reference sequence). Trimming left V 7 bases short and J 0 bases short, with 16 bases between. CDR3 loop: CASKDSVFYSNQPQHF. CDR3 sequence (DNA): TGTGCCAGTAAGGACAGCGTTTTTTATAGCAATCAGCCCCAGCATTTT.

V gene TRBV30 combines with J gene TRBJ1-1; unclear D gene. CDR3 length: 16 amino acids. Germline V gene sequence: CDR1 GTSNPN, CDR2 SVGIG (reference sequence). Trimming shortened V by 5 bases and J by 1 base, and 20 bases separated the two germline ends. CDR3 nucleotide sequence: TGTGCCTGGGGGCGCAGGCAGCCCAAGACGAACACTGAAGCTTTCTTT. This translates into CAWGRRQPKTNTEAFF.

As regards this clone: The junction departs from the called germline gene at one end, perhaps through a read error. This chain joins TRBV11-3 and TRBJ2-1; D is possibly TRBD1 or TRBD2 (6 bases each). The CDR3 loop spans 14 amino acids. Germline V gene lookup returns CDR1 SGHNT and CDR2 YENEEA. The CDR3 sequence is CASTLRGAANEQFF. The CDR3 bases are TGTGCCAGCACCTTAAGGGGGGCGGCCAATGAGCAGTTCTTC.

The chain recombines TRBV5-1 with TRBJ2-3, with TRBD1 as a possible D gene (5 bases). Trimming took off 0 bases at V and 4 bases at J, with 6 bases between the two ends. The length of the CDR3 is 13 residues. Germline assignment: CDR1 SGHRS and CDR2 YFSETQ. DNA of the CDR3: TGCGCCAGCAGCTTGGAGGGGTCAGATACGCAGTATTTT. It is translated as CASSLEGSDTQYF.

This clone has just one count. The chain links TRBV19 to TRBJ2-7; D unclear. The V gene's germline CDR1 is LNHDA and CDR2 SQIVND (reference sequence). The CDR3 length is 13 residues. V lost 5 bases and J 4 bases, leaving 12 bases between the germline ends. The CDR3 protein is CASSLSADYEQYF. The CDR3 DNA follows: TGTGCCAGTAGTCTCTCGGCCGATTACGAGCAGTACTTC.

Written as DNA, the CDR3 is TGTGCCAGCAGCTTAGTGGCAGGGGGCATAGGTGGAAACACCATATATTTT. This codes for CASSLVAGGIGGNTIYF. The chain is built from TRBV7-8 and TRBJ1-3; 8 bases map to TRBD1. Germline V CDR1 and CDR2: SGHVS, FQNEAQ. Trimming took 1 base from V and 3 from J; bases not matched to a gene: 8. The CDR3 extends over 17 amino acids.

The rearrangement links TRBV5-5 to TRBJ1-5, with no clear D. Trimming cost V 4 bases and J 0 bases, with 17 bases left between them. This CDR3 is 17 amino acids long. Germline-derived CDR1 and CDR2 are SGHKS and YYEKEE (reference sequence). The CDR3 region has the DNA TGTGCCAGCAGCCCGGTAGTGGGATTATATAGCAATCAGCCCCAGCATTTT. It translates to CASSPVVGLYSNQPQHF.

This clone was seen a single time. The V call is TRBV7-9, the J call TRBJ2-3, with TRBD1 identical over 7 bases. The V gene end was trimmed by 10 bases and the J gene end by 2 bases; junction bases not matched to a gene: 12. In germline, CDR1 is SEHNR, CDR2 FQNEAQ (reference sequence). The CDR3 consists of 15 residues. For the CDR3, the DNA is TGTGCCACCTCGTACCGAGGGGGCAACACAGATACGCAGTATTTT. Its translation is CATSYRGGNTDTQYF.

The J gene is TRBJ2-7, the V gene TRBV19; D tentatively reads TRBD1 or TRBD2 (6 bases each). Germline V lookup: CDR1 LNHDA, CDR2 SQIVND (reference sequence). Trimming cost V 7 bases and J 5 bases, with 18 bases left between them. This CDR3 has 14 residues. The CDR3 here is CASTLNPGADEQYF. In DNA form, the CDR3 reads TGTGCCAGTACCCTGAATCCGGGGGCCGACGAGCAGTACTTC.

The chain links TRBV10-1 to TRBJ1-1; D gene uncertain. This CDR3 region has 14 residues. Looked up from germline, CDR1 is WNHNN and CDR2 is SYGVQD (reference sequence). V dropped 5 bases and J dropped 2 bases, with 12 bases sitting between them. CDR3 coding DNA: TGCGCCAGCAGTAAAGGACCGTCTAACACTGAAGCTTTCTTT. It encodes CASSKGPSNTEAFF.

The rearrangement joins TRBV4-3 to TRBJ1-4; D may be TRBD1 (5 bases). V shed 4 bases and J shed 5 bases, with 8 bases lying between them. Germline V gives CDR1 LGHNA, CDR2 YSLEER. CDR3 length: 13 residues. DNA for the CDR3: TGCGCCAGCAGCCTGGACATGAATGAAAAACTGTTTTTT. As protein: CASSLDMNEKLFF.

The chain employs TRBV27 and TRBJ1-1; possible D gene TRBD1, 6 bases. Trimming pared 7 bases from V and 1 base from J, leaving 22 bases between. Per germline, CDR1 MNHEY and CDR2 SMNVEV (reference sequence). The CDR3 covers 17 residues. Here the CDR3 reads CASTRTGTASGNTEAFF. The DNA for the CDR3 is TGTGCCAGCACTCGAACAGGGACCGCCTCGGGGAACACTGAAGCTTTCTTT.

The chain carries TRBV15 and TRBJ1-2; D possibly corresponds to TRBD1 (5 bases). Germline V gene data show CDR1 as LNHNV and CDR2 as YYDKDF (reference sequence). V dropped 1 base and J dropped 4 bases, with 16 bases sitting between them. The CDR3 runs to 16 residues. CDR3 sequence: CATSRVDSSYLYGYTF. The CDR3 bases are TGTGCCACCAGCAGAGTCGACAGTTCCTACCTCTATGGCTACACCTTC.

The chain combines TRBV11-2 with TRBJ1-2; the match to TRBD1 covers 11 bases. The CDR3 is made up of 14 amino acids. Germline values: CDR1 SGHAT, CDR2 FQNNGV. V was pared by 3 bases and J by 8 bases, with 5 bases of the junction left unmatched. The chain's CDR3 is CASSFGTGGEGYTF. The CDR3 bases are TGTGCCAGCAGCTTCGGGACAGGGGGGGAAGGCTACACCTTC.

This sequence joins TRBV24-1 and TRBJ2-2, with D perhaps TRBD1 (6 bases). Germline-derived CDR1 and CDR2 are KGHDR and SFDVKD. This CDR3 contains 15 residues. The ends were cut back, 2 bases at V and 1 base at J, with 7 bases in the middle. CDR3 nucleotides: TGTGCCACCAGTGATTGGGGACAGAACACCGGGGAGCTGTTTTTT. Residues: CATSDWGQNTGELFF.

This clone has a handful of counts. This sequence joins TRBV2 and TRBJ1-5; D perhaps matches TRBD1 (5 bases). In germline, CDR1 is SNHLY, CDR2 FYNNEI. This CDR3 is built from 15 residues. The germline V and J ends were trimmed by 4 bases and 0 bases, with 10 bases remaining between them. The CDR3 region is CASSGAGYSNQPQHF. The CDR3 nucleotides read TGTGCCAGCAGTGGGGCAGGGTATAGCAATCAGCCCCAGCATTTT.

This chain joins TRBV19 and TRBJ1-2, with 11 nucleotides matching TRBD1. The J segment lost 4 bases and the V segment lost 6 bases, leaving 16 bases of the junction unmatched. The CDR3 spans 18 residues. Looked up from germline, CDR1 is LNHDA and CDR2 is SQIVND (reference sequence). DNA for the CDR3: TGTGCCAGTAGAGGAGAGGTCGGACAGGGGGCAGTTCGCTATGGCTACACCTTC. It translates to CASRGEVGQGAVRYGYTF. The full variable domain, with the rest looked up from reference TRBV19 and TRBJ1-2, is DGGITQSPKYLFRKEGQNVTLSCEQNLNHDAMYWYRQDPGQGLRLIYYSQIVNDFQKGDIAEGYSVSREKKESFPLTVTSAQKNPTAFYLCASRGEVGQGAVRYGYTFGSGTRLTVV.

CDR3 in DNA: TGTGCCAGCAGCTTGGCGCCTAGCGGCAAGAGCTACGAGCAGTACTTC. Its protein is CASSLAPSGKSYEQYF. This chain links TRBV5-5 with TRBJ2-7, with TRBD2 matching 7 bases. There are 16 residues in the CDR3. CDR1 and CDR2 from the germline V gene are SGHKS and YYEKEE (reference sequence). Trimming removed 0 bases from V and 3 bases from J; junction bases left unmatched: 9.

V gene TRBV30 combines with J gene TRBJ1-5; 9 positions match TRBD1. Trimming cost V 2 bases and J 5 bases; bases outside gene matches: 4. Germline V gene sequence: CDR1 GTSNPN, CDR2 SVGIG (reference sequence). The CDR3 length is 14 residues. CDR3 DNA sequence: TGTGCCTGGAGTACTACAGGGGGCTATCAGCCCCAGCATTTT. Its protein is CAWSTTGGYQPQHF.

The rearrangement joins TRBV6-5 to TRBJ2-5; D might be TRBD1 or TRBD2, each matching 5 bases. The germline V gene has CDR1 MNHEY and CDR2 SVGAGI. The CDR3 is 16 residues long. The V end lost 2 bases, the J end lost 5 bases, and 18 bases lay between the germline ends. The CDR3 DNA sequence: TGTGCCAGCAGTTACCACGGGACCGCCCCACTGGAGACCCAGTACTTC. Encoded protein: CASSYHGTAPLETQYF.

The chain uses TRBV27 and TRBJ1-2; tentatively, D is TRBD1 (5 bases). Per the germline V gene, CDR1 is MNHEY and CDR2 is SMNVEV (reference sequence). Trimming took off 2 bases at V and 2 bases at J, with 9 bases between the two ends. The length of the CDR3 is 14 residues. The CDR3 spells CASSLDRRNYGYTF. Written as DNA, the CDR3 is TGTGCCAGCAGTTTAGACAGACGGAACTATGGCTACACCTTC.

This chain uses TRBV10-3 with TRBJ2-2, with TRBD1 matching over 7 bases. This CDR3 comprises 16 residues. Germline CDR1 and CDR2: ENHRY and SYGVKD. With 6 bases clipped from V and 0 bases from J, the junction kept 7 bases outside the gene matches. CDR3 nucleotide sequence: TGTGCCATCAGCCCGGGACAGAGAGCGAACACCGGGGAGCTGTTTTTT. Protein product: CAISPGQRANTGELFF.

The rearrangement links TRBV6-5 to TRBJ2-5; maybe TRBD1 (6 bases). CDR1 MNHEY and CDR2 SVGAGI come from the germline V gene. V was clipped by 6 bases and J by 4 bases, with 12 bases between them. This CDR3 contains 13 residues. The CDR3 is CASSWTERETQYF. The DNA of the CDR3 is TGTGCCAGCAGCTGGACAGAACGAGAGACCCAGTACTTC.